The next 11 T cell receptor beta chains were all read from a single sample in a study of blood T cell repertoires in COVID-19. TCRdb's copy holds only in-frame clones and misses some; the assay was immunoSEQ multiplex PCR. In the table there are fewer than 200,000 clones, roughly 87% of which are singletons. The sequenced sample was peripheral blood. The receptors were sampled from a woman between 55 and 75 years old with COVID-19, enrolled during active disease.

This chain uses TRBV6-2 or TRBV6-3 with TRBJ1-2; 7 bases agree with TRBD1. This CDR3 contains 15 residues. Germline V gives CDR1 MNHEY, CDR2 SVGEGT. Unmatched junction bases numbered 6, after V lost 0 bases and J lost 5 bases. The CDR3 bases are TGTGCCAGCAGTTACTCCCGAGGGGGCAGGTATGGCTACACCTTC. Protein: CASSYSRGGRYGYTF.

V gene TRBV3-1 (or the pseudogene TRBV3-2) combines with J gene TRBJ2-5, with D maybe TRBD1 (5 bases). The V end was cut by 4 bases, the J end by 3 bases, with 18 bases between. The CDR3 totals 16 residues. Germline V gene sequence: CDR1 LGHDT, CDR2 YNNKEL (reference sequence). The CDR3 sequence: CASSPSASTVEETQYF. CDR3 nucleotides: TGTGCCAGCAGCCCTAGTGCCTCGACAGTCGAAGAGACCCAGTACTTC.

This clone was found once. The rearrangement joins TRBV5-1 to TRBJ1-1; D is perhaps TRBD1 (6 bases). Trimming stripped 6 bases from V and 1 base from J, with 16 bases between. The CDR3 consists of 15 residues. Germline CDR1 SGHRS, CDR2 YFSETQ. The CDR3 sequence is CASKRSGERNTEAFF. Written as DNA, the CDR3 is TGCGCCAGCAAAAGGTCAGGGGAGCGGAACACTGAAGCTTTCTTT.

The chain combines TRBV28 with TRBJ1-6; D is possibly TRBD1 (5 bases). CDR1 is MDHEN and CDR2 is SYDVKM in the germline V gene. The CDR3 spans 14 residues. Trimming removed 8 bases at V and 8 bases at J, with 16 bases between. CDR3 residues: CASDLTGVDSPLHF. The CDR3 DNA reads TGTGCCAGCGACCTTACGGGGGTCGATTCACCCCTCCACTTT. The full variable domain, with the rest looked up from reference TRBV28 and TRBJ1-6, is DVKVTQSSRYLVKRTGEKVFLECVQDMDHENMFWYRQDPGLGLRLIYFSYDVKMKEKGDIPEGYSVSREKKERFSLILESASTNQTSMYLCASDLTGVDSPLHFGNGTRLTVT.

V and J are TRBV15 and TRBJ1-2, with D perhaps matching TRBD1 (6 bases). The CDR3 contains 18 residues. Germline V gene sequence: CDR1 LNHNV, CDR2 YYDKDF (reference sequence). Between the trimmed V and J ends, which lost 0 bases and 4 bases, there was a span of 21 bases. The CDR3 protein is CATSRDTGGRGSGYGYTF. In DNA, the CDR3 is TGTGCCACCAGCAGAGATACCGGCGGAAGGGGGTCGGGCTATGGCTACACCTTC.

This clone was counted at least ten times. The chain couples TRBV5-1 to TRBJ2-5; 9 bases map to TRBD2. The germline gives CDR1 SGHRS, CDR2 YFSETQ. The CDR3 runs 15 residues. Losses at the gene ends were 6 bases for V and 5 bases for J; bases not matched to a gene: 11. CDR3 nucleotide sequence: TGCGCCAGCATGCGTAGCGGGAGACAGTCCGAGACCCAGTACTTC. Its protein is CASMRSGRQSETQYF.

The chain is built from TRBV11-2 and TRBJ2-1; 8 nucleotides agree with TRBD1. The V segment lost 2 bases and the J segment 7 bases; nucleotides outside the gene matches: 13. This CDR3 is 17 amino acids long. Germline CDR1 SGHAT, CDR2 FQNNGV. The DNA of the CDR3 is TGTGCCAGCAGCTTACTCCAGGGGGCAGGGAGGTGGAATGAGCAGTTCTTC. Protein sequence: CASSLLQGAGRWNEQFF. The full variable domain, rest sourced from reference TRBV11-2 and TRBJ2-1, is EAGVAQSPRYKIIEKRQSVAFWCNPISGHATLYWYQQILGQGPKLLIQFQNNGVVDDSQLPKDRFSAERLKGVDSTLKIQPAKLEDSAVYLCASSLLQGAGRWNEQFFGPGTRLTVL.

The chain is built from TRBV7-3 and TRBJ2-1; 7 nucleotides line up with TRBD1. This CDR3 contains 15 residues. The V segment lost 2 bases and the J segment 2 bases; nucleotides outside the gene matches: 3. From germline, CDR1 is SGHTA and CDR2 FQGTGA. CDR3 sequence: CASSLQQGAYNEQFF. Written as DNA, the CDR3 is TGTGCCAGCAGCTTACAGCAGGGGGCCTACAATGAGCAGTTCTTC.

The V gene is TRBV28, the J gene TRBJ1-1; tentatively, D is TRBD1 (5 bases). The CDR3 length is 14 residues. Germline V CDR1 and CDR2: MDHEN, SYDVKM. Trimming removed 2 bases at V and 7 bases at J, with 14 bases between. CDR3 sequence: CASSLRQGGGEAFF. The CDR3 DNA follows: TGTGCCAGCAGTTTACGGCAGGGCGGTGGTGAAGCTTTCTTT.

This chain connects TRBV5-6 to TRBJ2-3, with D possibly matching TRBD1 (6 bases). The CDR3 sequence is 16 residues long. Looked up from germline, CDR1 is SGHDT and CDR2 is YYEEEE. V was trimmed by 4 bases and J by 2 bases, leaving 17 bases between them. CDR3 amino acids: CASSNPRGEVTDTQYF. DNA for the CDR3: TGTGCCAGCAGCAATCCCAGGGGTGAGGTCACAGATACGCAGTATTTT.

The rearrangement links TRBV7-8 to TRBJ2-7; D unclear. Germline V lookup: CDR1 SGHVS, CDR2 FQNEAQ. CDR3 length: 15 residues. Trimming took 5 bases from V and 3 from J, leaving 17 bases between them. CDR3 nucleotide sequence: TGTGCCAGCAGCCTATACCCGACACCGATCTACGAGCAGTACTTC. Translated, it gives CASSLYPTPIYEQYF.